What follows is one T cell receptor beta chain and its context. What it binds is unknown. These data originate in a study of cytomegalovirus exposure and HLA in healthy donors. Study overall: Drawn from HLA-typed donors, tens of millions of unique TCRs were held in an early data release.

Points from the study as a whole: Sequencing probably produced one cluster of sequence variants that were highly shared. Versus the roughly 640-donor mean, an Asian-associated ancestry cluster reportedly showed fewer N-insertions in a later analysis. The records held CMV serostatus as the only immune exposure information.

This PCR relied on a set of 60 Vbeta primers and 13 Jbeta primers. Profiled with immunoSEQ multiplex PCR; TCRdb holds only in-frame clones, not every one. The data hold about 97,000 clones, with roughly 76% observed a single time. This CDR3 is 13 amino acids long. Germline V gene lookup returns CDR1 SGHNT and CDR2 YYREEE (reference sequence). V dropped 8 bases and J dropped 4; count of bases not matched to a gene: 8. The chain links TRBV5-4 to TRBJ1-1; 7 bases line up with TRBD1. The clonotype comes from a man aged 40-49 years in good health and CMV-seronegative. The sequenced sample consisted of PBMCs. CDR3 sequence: CASYRGEGTEAFF. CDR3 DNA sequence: TGTGCCAGTTACAGGGGAGAGGGCACTGAAGCTTTCTTT.